The 2 T cell receptor beta chains given below trace back to one sample, sequenced in a study of immune evolution from preneoplasia to lung adenocarcinoma. Assay: immunoSEQ multiplex PCR; the TCRdb copy retains only in-frame clones and omits some. The table lists about 6,400 clones, 75% to 80% of them singletons. The sample taken for sequencing was FFPE minimally invasive lung adenocarcinoma tissue. The receptors derive from a person aged 60-80 years with lung adenocarcinoma.

The chain employs TRBV19 and TRBJ1-4; 11 bases are shared with TRBD1. The CDR3 has 17 amino acids. The germline V gene has CDR1 LNHDA and CDR2 SQIVND (reference sequence). The V gene end was trimmed by 7 bases and the J gene end by 3 bases; junction bases not matched to a gene: 10. CDR3 residues: CASIERTGGAANEKLFF. The CDR3 region has the DNA TGTGCCAGTATCGAGAGGACAGGGGGCGCCGCTAATGAAAAACTGTTTTTT.

The V call is TRBV5-4, the J call TRBJ2-7; either TRBD1 or TRBD2 may fit D (5 bases each). Germline assignment: CDR1 SGHNT and CDR2 YYREEE (reference sequence). The V and J ends lost 2 bases and 0 bases respectively, with 9 bases between them. This CDR3 is 14 amino acids long. The CDR3 spells CASSFGTNSYEQYF. CDR3 DNA sequence: TGTGCCAGCAGCTTTGGGACCAACTCCTACGAGCAGTACTTC.